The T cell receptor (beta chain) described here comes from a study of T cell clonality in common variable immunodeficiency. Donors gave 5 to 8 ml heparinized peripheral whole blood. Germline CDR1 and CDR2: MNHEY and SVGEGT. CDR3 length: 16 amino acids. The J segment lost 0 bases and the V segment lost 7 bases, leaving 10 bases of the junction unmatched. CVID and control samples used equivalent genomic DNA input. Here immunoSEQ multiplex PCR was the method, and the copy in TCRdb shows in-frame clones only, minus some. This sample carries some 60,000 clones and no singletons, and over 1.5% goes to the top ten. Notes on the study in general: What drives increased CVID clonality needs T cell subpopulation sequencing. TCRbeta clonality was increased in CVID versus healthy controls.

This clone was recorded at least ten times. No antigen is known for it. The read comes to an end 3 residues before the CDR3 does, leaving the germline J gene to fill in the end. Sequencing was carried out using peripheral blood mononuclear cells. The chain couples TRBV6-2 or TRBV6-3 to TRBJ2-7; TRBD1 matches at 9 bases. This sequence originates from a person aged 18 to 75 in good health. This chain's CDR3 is CASTDAGQGRSYEQYF. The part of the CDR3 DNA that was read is TGTGCCAGCACCGACGCGGGACAGGGACGCTCCTACGAG.